This paragraph covers one T cell receptor (beta chain) sequence. Which antigen it targets is not known. Within one base of it there is no much larger clone, and no base qualities were kept. TCRbeta CDR3 regions were amplified from genomic DNA using the immunoSEQ Assay, a bias-controlled multiplex PCR. In the authors' own workflow: Within the assay, amplification of reference gene primers was used to estimate how many nucleated cells each sample contained. To quantify the absolute abundance of each unique TCRbeta CDR3 rearrangement, sequence reads were collapsed and filtered. Productive Simpson clonality was computed per sample as the square root of Simpson's diversity index over productive rearrangements. Sourced from immuneACCESS, this table was stored by TCRdb with only in-frame sequences that have V and J called. A share of the clones is absent; for the studies checked, an unresolved V gene accounts for under half, and the remainder has no known explanation. That table gives V, J and clone size, and the DNA gave D and trimming. This sample has 270,000 or so clones in its table, and about 86% of those were observed once. Together, the top ten hold over 9.5% of the sample.

This specimen comes from a study of blood T cell repertoires in COVID-19 (dated by TCRdb to the early 2020s). Context from the whole study: The collaborator samples originated in the United States, Italy and Spain and spanned the acute and convalescent phases of COVID-19. The material from the prospective study consisted of cDNA or gDNA derived from T cells, B-cell-depleted T cells, or PBMCs. The dataset comprised deeply sampled blood TCRbeta repertoires from subjects exposed to, actively infected with, or recovered from COVID-19. A freely available public database, intended as a resource for researchers studying the immune response to SARS-CoV-2, is where the repertoires were released. Samples were obtained from the ongoing ImmuneRACE study (first 160 participants) and from over 1,000 subjects provided by 6 global collaborators. The sample metadata nearly always contained a de-identified subject ID, COVID-19 status, age in years and sex. HLA class I and class II types, where available, came from metadata supplied by the sample provider rather than from assay-based typing. Here is what the overall study found, with its caveats: Clinical and demographic metadata were provided uncurated, with the amount varying by source and participant.

One collaborating source in Seattle enrolled patients during active infection and followed them longitudinally through the course of disease. Each collaborating institution followed its own protocols to collect whole blood in K2EDTA tubes. For TCRbeta analysis, collaborators shipped samples in one of three forms: frozen whole blood, isolated PBMCs, or DNA extracted from either of those sample types. The sequence derives from a woman in her twenties or thirties with COVID-19, enrolled during active disease. Specimen: peripheral blood.

The DNA is TGCGCCAGCAGTGATCCCGGGGTCCGTGGGGCCAACGTCCTGACTTTC. This sequence encodes CASSDPGVRGANVLTF. This chain joins TRBV10-2 to TRBJ2-6; matching of 5 bases hints at TRBD2 as the D gene. From the cysteine up to the phenylalanine, the CDR3 has a length of 16 residues. CDR3 DNA only is kept here, 48 bases in frame from base 1. Per the germline V gene, WSHSY is the CDR1 and SAAADI is the CDR2. Deletion took 3 bases off V and 3 bases off J, with a span of 12 bases between the germline ends.